One and the same sample provided the 25 T cell receptor beta chains below, sequenced in a study of T-cell reconstitution after alpha-beta-depleted transplantation in children. Unique molecular identifiers were incorporated when the TCRbeta library was constructed. MiXCR, run by TCRdb on the PCR reads, gives a single entry per CDR3 protein. This repertoire shows about 420,000 distinct CDR3 sequences, roughly 15% found once; its top ten account for roughly 27%. The sample here was PBMCs, mostly from graft donor cells, taken 360 days after TCRalphabeta/CD19-depleted stem cell transplant. The receptors originated from a boy less than two years old who had a stem cell transplant for Wiskott-Aldrich syndrome, so the T cells may come from the graft donor.

The chain is built from TRBV11-2 and TRBJ2-7; 12 bases line up with TRBD2. CDR1 SGHAT and CDR2 FQNNGV come from the germline V gene. The V and J ends lost 5 bases and 5 bases, in that order; junction bases with no gene match: 10. CDR3 size: 16 residues. CDR3 in amino acids: CASSPRLAGGPHEQYF. In nucleotides, the CDR3 is TGTGCCAGCAGCCCGCGGCTAGCGGGAGGGCCCCACGAGCAGTACTTC.

The chain carries TRBV5-1 and TRBJ2-1; 8 nucleotides agree with TRBD2. Germline CDR1 and CDR2: SGHRS and YFSETQ. Losses at the gene ends were 0 bases for V and 6 bases for J; bases not matched to a gene: 5. The CDR3 runs to 15 residues. CDR3 DNA sequence: TGCGCCAGCAGCTTGGCCGGGACTAGGGGCAATGAGCAGTTCTTC. Translating it yields CASSLAGTRGNEQFF.

V and J are TRBV5-1 and TRBJ2-7; TRBD2 is a possible D gene (6 bases). This CDR3 contains 11 residues. Germline lookup yields CDR1 SGHRS and CDR2 YFSETQ. V was shortened by 6 bases and J by 6 bases, with 10 bases between the two germline ends. CDR3 in amino acids: CASTDYSEQYF. The CDR3 DNA is TGCGCCAGCACGGACTATTCCGAGCAGTACTTC. Drawing the rest from reference TRBV5-1 and TRBJ2-7, the complete variable domain is KAGVTQTPRYLIKTRGQQVTLSCSPISGHRSVSWYQQTPGQGLQFLFEYFSETQRNKGNFPGRFSGRQFSNSRSEMNVSTLELGDSALYLCASTDYSEQYFGPGTRLTVT.

This clonotype was counted once. The chain carries TRBV20-1 and TRBJ1-1, with 9 bases lining up with TRBD1. CDR1 and CDR2 (germline): DFQATT, SNEGSKA (reference sequence). The CDR3 totals 13 residues. The trim removed 5 bases at V and 7 bases at J, leaving 8 bases unmatched. The CDR3 DNA reads as TGCAGTGCTCGGGGACAGGGCGTTCTTGAAGCTTTCTTT. Its translation is CSARGQGVLEAFF.

This clonotype was seen only a few times. The V and J genes are TRBV4-1 and TRBJ2-7; tentative D call: TRBD2 (5 bases). CDR3 size: 17 residues. Trimming removed 3 bases from V and 4 bases from J, with 22 bases in between. Per germline, CDR1 MGHRA and CDR2 YSYEKL. The DNA of the CDR3 is TGCGCCAGCAGCCAGCCGTCAGATCGGGGAAAACATTACGAGCAGTACTTC. Amino acid sequence: CASSQPSDRGKHYEQYF.

This chain connects TRBV6-5 to TRBJ2-7; 7 positions agree with TRBD1. The CDR3 loop spans 15 amino acids. After removal of 0 bases from V and 5 bases from J, the junction contained 7 bases not matched to a gene. The germline CDR1 and CDR2 sequences are MNHEY and SVGAGI. The CDR3 DNA is TGTGCCAGCAGTTACTCGGTACAGGGGTTGGACGAGCAGTACTTC. Its protein is CASSYSVQGLDEQYF.

This clonotype was detected only a few times. The V call is TRBV29-1, the J call TRBJ2-7; a weak D match, TRBD2 (6 bases). Germline CDR1 and CDR2: SQVTM and ANQGSEA. Trimming took 6 bases from V and 6 from J, leaving 15 bases between them. The CDR3 covers 12 residues. CDR3 in DNA: TGCAGCGTCGGAGGGAGTGCCTTCGAGCAGTACTTC. It yields the protein CSVGGSAFEQYF.

The chain combines TRBV4-3 with TRBJ2-1; perhaps TRBD2 as D (6 bases). This CDR3 is 17 amino acids long. Trimming took 1 base from V and 1 from J, leaving 14 bases between them. Germline CDR1 and CDR2: LGHNA and YSLEER. CDR3: CASSQVGGAQSYNEQFF. DNA for the CDR3: TGCGCCAGCAGCCAAGTAGGAGGGGCGCAGTCCTACAATGAGCAGTTCTTC.

The chain is built from TRBV20-1 and TRBJ2-3; the match to TRBD2 covers 8 bases. V gave up 3 bases and J gave up 0 bases; unmatched junction bases: 5. Germline values: CDR1 DFQATT, CDR2 SNEGSKA (reference sequence). This CDR3 contains 15 residues. CDR3 region: CSASRSGGSTDTQYF. The CDR3 DNA follows: TGCAGTGCTAGCCGATCGGGGGGGAGCACAGATACGCAGTATTTT.

This rearrangement joins TRBV11-2 to TRBJ2-7; D remains unclear. This CDR3 contains 16 residues. The V end lost 3 bases, the J end lost 0 bases, and 15 bases lay between the germline ends. Germline loops: CDR1 SGHAT, CDR2 FQNNGV. The CDR3 here is CASSFLPPPSSYEQYF. DNA of the CDR3: TGTGCCAGCAGCTTTCTTCCCCCTCCTAGCTCCTACGAGCAGTACTTC.

The chain employs TRBV15 and TRBJ2-1; 8 bases fit TRBD2. CDR1 is LNHNV, CDR2 YYDKDF, per germline (reference sequence). CDR3 length: 15 residues. The V segment lost 1 base and the J segment 7 bases; nucleotides outside the gene matches: 6. This CDR3 reads CATSRAAGTRNEQFF. CDR3 DNA sequence: TGTGCCACCAGCAGAGCTGCCGGGACTAGGAATGAGCAGTTCTTC.

There are a few counts of this clonotype. The rearrangement links TRBV20-1 to TRBJ1-6; 8 positions match TRBD1. This CDR3 spans 13 amino acids. The germline gives CDR1 DFQATT, CDR2 SNEGSKA (reference sequence). The V and J ends lost 6 bases and 5 bases, in that order; junction bases with no gene match: 3. CDR3 region: CSARTGHNSPLHF. The CDR3 DNA reads as TGCAGTGCCAGGACAGGGCATAATTCACCCCTCCACTTT.

This rearrangement joins TRBV27 to TRBJ1-1; unclear D gene. This CDR3 is built from 13 residues. V shed 5 bases and J shed 7 bases, with 14 bases lying between them. Germline-derived CDR1 and CDR2 are MNHEY and SMNVEV (reference sequence). The CDR3 protein is CASSPGPVGEAFF. The CDR3 region has the DNA TGTGCCAGCAGTCCAGGACCGGTAGGTGAAGCTTTCTTT.

In this sample, this clonotype turned up once. The rearrangement links TRBV18 to TRBJ2-1, with D uncertain. The CDR3 sequence is 15 residues long. CDR1 and CDR2 from the germline V gene are KGHSH and LQKENI. V lost 5 bases to trimming and J lost 0 bases, with 11 bases between them. Here the CDR3 reads CASSSKLASYNEQFF. The CDR3 DNA reads as TGTGCCAGCTCATCAAAGTTGGCCTCCTACAATGAGCAGTTCTTC.

This clonotype was seen a handful of times. This chain links TRBV10-3 with TRBJ2-7, with D perhaps matching TRBD2 (6 bases). Trimming removed 2 bases at V and 2 bases at J, with 19 bases between. Looked up from germline, CDR1 is ENHRY and CDR2 is SYGVKD. This CDR3 is 17 amino acids long. CDR3 coding DNA: TGTGCCATCAGTGAGCTAAGCGGGTCAAATCCAACCTACGAGCAGTACTTC. Its translation is CAISELSGSNPTYEQYF.

The chain recombines TRBV5-1 with TRBJ2-3, with 13 bases aligning to TRBD2. Unmatched junction bases numbered 5, after V lost 5 bases and J lost 2 bases. This CDR3 spans 16 amino acids. Germline V gene data show CDR1 as SGHRS and CDR2 as YFSETQ. The CDR3 loop reads CASRLGTSGITDTQYF. For the CDR3, the DNA is TGCGCCAGCAGACTCGGGACTAGCGGGATCACAGATACGCAGTATTTT. The entire variable domain, with the rest obtained from reference TRBV5-1 and TRBJ2-3, is as follows: KAGVTQTPRYLIKTRGQQVTLSCSPISGHRSVSWYQQTPGQGLQFLFEYFSETQRNKGNFPGRFSGRQFSNSRSEMNVSTLELGDSALYLCASRLGTSGITDTQYFGPGTRLTVL.

The V and J genes are TRBV5-6 and TRBJ2-1; 9 bases line up with TRBD1. V was clipped by 5 bases and J by 0 bases; unmatched bases: 3. Germline CDR1 SGHDT, CDR2 YYEEEE. The CDR3 runs to 15 residues. The DNA of the CDR3 is TGTGCCAGCAGAGTGGGACAGGGCTCCTACAATGAGCAGTTCTTC. It yields the protein CASRVGQGSYNEQFF.

This clonotype was found a few times. V usage is TRBV15 and J usage is TRBJ2-2; 8 bases agree with TRBD2. V was clipped by 4 bases and J by 3 bases; unmatched bases: 7. The length of the CDR3 is 16 residues. CDR1 and CDR2 (germline): LNHNV, YYDKDF (reference sequence). The CDR3 region has the DNA TGTGCCACCAGCATAGGCGGGAGGTTCTACACCGGGGAGCTGTTTTTT. Translation: CATSIGGRFYTGELFF.

Many counts were recorded for this clonotype. V is TRBV5-6 and J is TRBJ2-4; D is undetermined. V was clipped by 1 base and J by 4 bases, with 6 bases between them. Germline lookup yields CDR1 SGHDT and CDR2 YYEEEE. The CDR3 covers 13 residues. The CDR3: CASSLLGKNIQYF. DNA of the CDR3: TGTGCCAGCAGCTTGTTAGGAAAAAACATTCAGTACTTC.

This clonotype was recorded a few times. The V and J genes are TRBV29-1 and TRBJ2-7, with 9 positions matching TRBD2. CDR3 length: 16 residues. After removal of 7 bases from V and 0 bases from J, the junction contained 13 bases not matched to a gene. Germline values: CDR1 SQVTM, CDR2 ANQGSEA. The CDR3 reads CSAPISTSGPSYEQYF. The CDR3 nucleotides read TGCAGCGCTCCTATATCGACTAGCGGACCCTCCTACGAGCAGTACTTC.

This clonotype has just one count. The chain has TRBV5-1 and TRBJ2-7; 8 bases line up with TRBD2. This CDR3 spans 16 amino acids. The V and J ends lost 5 bases and 4 bases, in that order; junction bases with no gene match: 14. The germline CDR1 and CDR2 sequences are SGHRS and YFSETQ. This CDR3 is CASRPIGLASSYEQYF. The DNA for the CDR3 is TGCGCCAGCAGACCTATCGGACTAGCTTCTTCGTACGAGCAGTACTTC. The entire variable domain, with the rest obtained from reference TRBV5-1 and TRBJ2-7, is as follows: KAGVTQTPRYLIKTRGQQVTLSCSPISGHRSVSWYQQTPGQGLQFLFEYFSETQRNKGNFPGRFSGRQFSNSRSEMNVSTLELGDSALYLCASRPIGLASSYEQYFGPGTRLTVT.

J is TRBJ2-1 and V is TRBV24-1; a possible D gene is TRBD1 (5 bases). The CDR3 contains 12 residues. Per germline, CDR1 KGHDR and CDR2 SFDVKD. The V and J ends lost 2 bases and 12 bases respectively, with 10 bases between them. CDR3 loop: CATSDSGLGQFF. DNA of the CDR3: TGTGCCACCAGTGATTCAGGGTTAGGGCAGTTCTTC.

This clonotype was detected only a few times. The chain is built from TRBV24-1 and TRBJ2-7; 8 bases fit TRBD1. The germline V gene has CDR1 KGHDR and CDR2 SFDVKD. The CDR3 is made up of 16 amino acids. V shed 3 bases, J shed 0 bases, and the junction held 6 bases outside the gene matches. The CDR3: CATSDPGQGTSYEQYF. The DNA for the CDR3 is TGTGCCACCAGTGATCCCGGACAGGGCACCTCCTACGAGCAGTACTTC.

This clonotype turned up a few times. The rearrangement uses TRBV10-3 and TRBJ2-1; 7 positions match TRBD2. V lost 9 bases, J lost 5 bases, and 1 base stayed unmatched. Germline-derived CDR1 and CDR2 are ENHRY and SYGVKD. This CDR3 spans 11 amino acids. In nucleotides, the CDR3 is TGTGCCATAGCGGGGAACAATGAGCAGTTCTTC. It specifies CAIAGNNEQFF.

In its sample, this clonotype was seen a few times. Germline is not matched at one junction end, which may reflect a read error. The rearrangement links TRBV7-2 to TRBJ2-7; the D gene is possibly TRBD1 (5 bases). This CDR3 has 14 amino acids. Germline V lookup: CDR1 SGHTA, CDR2 FQGNSA. The CDR3 region is CASSLGVISYEQYF. CDR3 DNA: TGTGCCAGCAGTTTAGGGGTGATATCTTACGAGCAGTACTTC.